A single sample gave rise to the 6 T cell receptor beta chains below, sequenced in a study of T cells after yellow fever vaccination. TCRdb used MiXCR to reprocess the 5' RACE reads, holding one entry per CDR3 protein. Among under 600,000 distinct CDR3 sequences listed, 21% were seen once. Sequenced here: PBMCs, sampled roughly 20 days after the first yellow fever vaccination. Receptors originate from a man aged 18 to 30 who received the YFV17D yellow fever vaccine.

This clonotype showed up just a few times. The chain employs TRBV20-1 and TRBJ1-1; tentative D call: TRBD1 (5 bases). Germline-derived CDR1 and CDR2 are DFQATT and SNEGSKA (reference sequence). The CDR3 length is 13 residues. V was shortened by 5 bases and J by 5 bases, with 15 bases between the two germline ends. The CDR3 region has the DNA TGCAGTGCTCGCTTGGGGGGGAGGACTGAAGCTTTCTTT. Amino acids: CSARLGGRTEAFF.

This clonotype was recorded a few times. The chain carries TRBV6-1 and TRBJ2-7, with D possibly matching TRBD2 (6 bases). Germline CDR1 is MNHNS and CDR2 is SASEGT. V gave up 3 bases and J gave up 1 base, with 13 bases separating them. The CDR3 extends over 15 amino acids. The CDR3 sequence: CASSDSAGTSYEQYV. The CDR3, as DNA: TGTGCCAGCAGTGATTCGGCAGGGACTTCCTACGAGCAGTACGTC.

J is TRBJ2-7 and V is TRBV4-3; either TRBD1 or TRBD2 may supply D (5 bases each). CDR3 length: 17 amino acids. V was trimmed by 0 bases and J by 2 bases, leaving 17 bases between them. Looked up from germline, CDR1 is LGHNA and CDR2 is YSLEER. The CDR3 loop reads CASSQEMRAGTTYEQYF. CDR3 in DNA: TGCGCCAGCAGCCAAGAGATGCGGGCAGGGACGACCTACGAGCAGTACTTC.

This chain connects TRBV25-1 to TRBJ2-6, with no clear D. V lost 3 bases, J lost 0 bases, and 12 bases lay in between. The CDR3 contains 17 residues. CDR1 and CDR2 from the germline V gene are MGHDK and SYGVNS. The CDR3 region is CASSEDGLNSGANVLTF. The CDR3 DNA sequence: TGTGCCAGCAGTGAGGACGGCCTGAACTCTGGGGCCAACGTCCTGACTTTC.

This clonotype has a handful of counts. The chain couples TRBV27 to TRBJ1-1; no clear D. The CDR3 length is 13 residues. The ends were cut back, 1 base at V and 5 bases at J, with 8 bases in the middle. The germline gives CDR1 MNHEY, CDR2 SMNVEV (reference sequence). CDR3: CASSLFGDTEAFF. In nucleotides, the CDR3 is TGTGCCAGCAGTTTATTTGGGGATACTGAAGCTTTCTTT.

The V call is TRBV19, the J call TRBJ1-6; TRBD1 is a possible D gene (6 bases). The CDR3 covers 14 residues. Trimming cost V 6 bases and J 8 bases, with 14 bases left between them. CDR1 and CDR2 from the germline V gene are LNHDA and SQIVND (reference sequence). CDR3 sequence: CASRNRASDSPLHF. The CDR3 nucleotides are TGTGCCAGTAGGAACAGGGCTTCGGATTCACCCCTCCACTTT.